A selection of T cell receptor beta chains follows, all from one sample in a study of post-analysis software for immune sequencing data. TCRdb re-analysed the PCR reads in MiXCR, keeping a single row per CDR3 protein. The sample lists about 190,000 distinct CDR3 sequences; approximately 28% were seen once. Sequenced sample: blood. These receptor sequences come from a girl aged 2 to 17 with multiple sclerosis. CDR3s include the opening cysteine and the closing phenylalanine or tryptophan.

v_gene: TRBV5-1; CDR3aa: CASSGSGGRSYEQYF
v_gene: TRBV27; CDR3aa: CASSPSQGNLNTEAFF
v_gene: TRBV11-2; CDR3aa: CASSTRTKTSGGASSYNEQFF
v_gene: TRBV20-1; CDR3aa: CSAQGRYGYTF
v_gene: TRBV5-1; CDR3aa: CASTKGLSQETQYF
v_gene: TRBV5-1; CDR3aa: CASSYGGNEQFF
v_gene: TRBV4-1; CDR3aa: CASSQPETGDNEQFF
v_gene: TRBV7-9; CDR3aa: CASSLSLYEQFF
v_gene: TRBV7-8; CDR3aa: CASSLRGQSYEQYF
v_gene: TRBV9; CDR3aa: CASSAHDRGGHEQYF